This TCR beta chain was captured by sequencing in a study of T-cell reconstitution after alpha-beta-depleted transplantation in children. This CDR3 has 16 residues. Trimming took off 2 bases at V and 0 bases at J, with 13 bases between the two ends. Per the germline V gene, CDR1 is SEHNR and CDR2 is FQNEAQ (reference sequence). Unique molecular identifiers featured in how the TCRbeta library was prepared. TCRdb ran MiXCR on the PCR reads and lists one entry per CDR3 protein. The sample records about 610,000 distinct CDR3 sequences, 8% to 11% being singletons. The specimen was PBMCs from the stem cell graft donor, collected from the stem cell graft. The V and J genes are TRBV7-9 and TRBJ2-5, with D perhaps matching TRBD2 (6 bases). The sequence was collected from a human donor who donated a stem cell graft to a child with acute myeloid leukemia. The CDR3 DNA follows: TGTGCCAGCAGCTTACTTTTAGCGGCGTACCAAGAGACCCAGTACTTC. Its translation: CASSLLLAAYQETQYF.